One T cell receptor (beta chain) is described in this entry. Its antigen remains unidentified. Amplification used 60 Vbeta primers and 13 Jbeta primers. Clones were sequenced by immunoSEQ multiplex PCR, and TCRdb holds only the in-frame ones, with some missing. The sample records roughly 110,000 clones, around three quarters being singletons. The length of the CDR3 is 13 residues. Per germline, CDR1 MNHNS and CDR2 SASEGT. This sample stems from a study of cytomegalovirus exposure and HLA in healthy donors. Study-level points and caveats: With DRB1 most and HLA-C fewest, TCR association rates differed between HLA loci in a later analysis. Most of the TCR beta V segments (in an earlier analysis) were productive either about 90% or about 30% of the time.

Source material: PBMCs. This chain uses TRBV6-1 with TRBJ2-5, with D maybe TRBD1 (5 bases). The J call is in doubt because the DNA end fits TRBJ2-7 better. This sequence originates from a man aged 35-49 years in good health and CMV-seropositive. The CDR3 reads CASSASRVYEQYF. The CDR3 nucleotides read TGTGCCAGCAGTGCAAGCAGGGTTTACGAGCAGTACTTC.